What follows describes a single T cell receptor (beta chain). The data derive from a study of control samples from healthy donors and cancer patients. The CDR3 has 14 amino acids. Assay used: immunoSEQ multiplex PCR; TCRdb lists only in-frame clones, some missing. The sample carries tens of thousands of clones, 89% recorded once. The chain recombines TRBV21-1 with TRBJ2-2. TRBV21-1 has pseudogene status. The source is a woman aged 50 to 65 with colorectal cancer. Sequencing was carried out using PBMCs. This CDR3 is CARTGPEGTGELFF. CDR3 coding DNA: TGTGCCAGAACGGGACCCGAGGGCACCGGGGAGCTGTTTTTT.